Listed here are 9 T cell receptor beta chains from one sample, sequenced in a study of blood T cell repertoires in COVID-19. Assay: immunoSEQ multiplex PCR; the TCRdb copy retains only in-frame clones and omits some. Of 50,000 to 65,000 clones listed, over 80% are singletons. Sequencing was done on a sample of peripheral blood. The receptor set was obtained from a man aged 70-80 years with acute or convalescent COVID-19.

The chain has TRBV6-5 and TRBJ1-1; 9 bases align to TRBD1. Germline V gives CDR1 MNHEY, CDR2 SVGAGI. This CDR3 has 14 amino acids. Trimming removed 10 bases from V and 8 bases from J; junction bases left unmatched: 14. This CDR3 reads CATLGNRGLSEAFF. The CDR3 nucleotides are TGTGCCACCCTCGGGAACAGGGGGCTTTCGGAAGCTTTCTTT.

The chain combines TRBV21-1 with TRBJ2-5; the D segment call TRBD1 is taken from the table without a DNA check. TRBV21-1 counts as a pseudogene. The CDR3 sequence is 17 residues long. CDR3 DNA: TGTGCCAGCAGCAAAGAGGGGCAGGGTTGTACAAAAGAGACCCAGTACTTC. This codes for CASSKEGQGCTKETQYF.

The rearrangement uses TRBV15 and TRBJ2-3, with TRBD2 as a possible D gene (6 bases). The germline V and J ends were trimmed by 5 bases and 0 bases, with 18 bases remaining between them. There are 17 residues in the CDR3. Germline loops: CDR1 LNHNV, CDR2 YYDKDF (reference sequence). CDR3 loop: CATSGFGGSSSTDTQYF. The CDR3 bases are TGTGCCACCAGCGGTTTTGGGGGGTCCTCTAGCACAGATACGCAGTATTTT.

The V and J genes are TRBV7-2 and TRBJ2-1; 7 nucleotides align to TRBD2. With V trimmed by 1 base and J by 3 bases, 6 bases remained unmatched. The CDR3 sequence is 16 residues long. Germline V lookup: CDR1 SGHTA, CDR2 FQGNSA. CDR3: CASSLVRLAVYNEQFF. CDR3 nucleotides: TGTGCCAGCAGCTTAGTACGGCTAGCGGTCTACAATGAGCAGTTCTTC. Drawing the rest from reference TRBV7-2 and TRBJ2-1, the complete variable domain is GAGVSQSPSNKVTEKGKDVELRCDPISGHTALYWYRQSLGQGLEFLIYFQGNSAPDKSGLPSDRFSAERTGGSVSTLTIQRTQQEDSAVYLCASSLVRLAVYNEQFFGPGTRLTVL.

This clone was observed a few times. For the CDR3, the DNA is TGTGCCACCAGAGACACAGGGGGCAATCAGCCCCAGCATTTT. Amino acids: CATRDTGGNQPQHF. This chain connects TRBV15 to TRBJ1-5, with 7 bases aligning to TRBD1. Trimming cost V 6 bases and J 2 bases; bases outside gene matches: 4. Germline V gene lookup returns CDR1 LNHNV and CDR2 YYDKDF (reference sequence). The CDR3 length is 14 residues.

This chain uses TRBV5-1 with TRBJ2-2; the D is unclear. V was clipped by 0 bases and J by 5 bases, with 8 bases between them. The CDR3 is made up of 14 amino acids. Germline CDR1 reads SGHRS; CDR2 reads YFSETQ. For the CDR3, the DNA is TGCGCCAGCAGCTTGGCCCTAACGACCGGGGAGCTGTTTTTT. It specifies CASSLALTTGELFF.

Comment on this clone: The junction and the germline gene differ at one end; a read error may be behind it. The J gene is TRBJ2-4, the V gene TRBV6-5; 9 bases match TRBD1. The CDR3 covers 13 residues. The V gene's germline CDR1 is MNHEY and CDR2 SVGAGI. The CDR3 here is CASNYRGLDIQYF. CDR3 DNA sequence: TGTGCCAGCAATTACAGGGGGCTGGACATTCAGTACTTC.

The chain joins TRBV6-5 to TRBJ1-3, with D tentatively TRBD1 (5 bases). Germline V lookup: CDR1 MNHEY, CDR2 SVGAGI. The length of the CDR3 is 13 residues. Trimming removed 6 bases from V and 4 bases from J, with 10 bases in between. CDR3 nucleotides: TGTGCCAGCAGACAACGGACAGGAAACACCATATATTTT. This codes for CASRQRTGNTIYF.

The rearrangement links TRBV5-4 to TRBJ2-5; 12 bases are shared with TRBD1. The trim removed 4 bases at V and 2 bases at J, leaving 6 bases unmatched. CDR3 length: 16 residues. Per the germline V gene, CDR1 is SGHNT and CDR2 is YYREEE (reference sequence). CDR3 region: CASSGGQGASQETQYF. Here the CDR3 DNA reads TGTGCCAGCAGCGGGGGACAGGGGGCCTCTCAAGAGACCCAGTACTTC.